This T cell receptor gamma chain emerged from a study of Vδ1+ human thymocytes. This CDR3 spans 13 amino acids. With 0 bases clipped from V and 8 bases from J, the junction kept 7 bases outside the gene matches. Germline V CDR1 and CDR2: VTNTFY, YDVSTARD (reference sequence). Findings and limits, study-wide: Thymic TRG and TRD repertoires appeared highly polyclonal. Thymic delta-chain repertoires held approximately 20% Vdelta2 sequences and few Vdelta3, despite high sort purity.

There are a few counts of this clone. As yet, its antigen is unknown. RNA was extracted from the cells and then reverse transcribed. Multiplex PCR used pooled V-gene forward primers and a constant-region reverse primer to amplify CDR3s. TCRdb re-called the multiplex PCR reads through CATT. The sample yields roughly 30,000 gamma-chain clones, around 20% seen once. This sequence originates from a boy in the first two years of life who had congenital heart surgery. The source material was Vdelta1+ gamma-delta thymocytes from the thymus. Subset indicated: FACS-sorted CD3+ TCRalphabeta- TCRVdelta1+ TCRVdelta2- thymocytes. The chain recombines TRGV3 with TRGJ1 or TRGJ2. CDR3 nucleotides: TGTGCCACCTGGGACAGGCCCCTCGATAAGAAACTCTTT. It is translated as CATWDRPLDKKLF.